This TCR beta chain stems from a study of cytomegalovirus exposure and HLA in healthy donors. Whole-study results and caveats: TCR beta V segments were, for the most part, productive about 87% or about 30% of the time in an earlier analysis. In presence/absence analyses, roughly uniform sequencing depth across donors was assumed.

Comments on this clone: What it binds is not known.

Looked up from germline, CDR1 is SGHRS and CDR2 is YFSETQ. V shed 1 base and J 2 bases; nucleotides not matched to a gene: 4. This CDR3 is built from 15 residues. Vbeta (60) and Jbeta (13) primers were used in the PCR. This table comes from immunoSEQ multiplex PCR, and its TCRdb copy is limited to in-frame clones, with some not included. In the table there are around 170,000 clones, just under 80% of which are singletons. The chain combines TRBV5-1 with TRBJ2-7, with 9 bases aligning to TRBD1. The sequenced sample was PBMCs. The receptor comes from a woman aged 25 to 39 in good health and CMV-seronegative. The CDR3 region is CASSLRRQGAYEQYF. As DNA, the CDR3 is TGCGCCAGCAGCTTGCGGCGACAGGGGGCCTACGAGCAGTACTTC.